The present T cell receptor beta chain was sequenced within a study of T-cell reconstitution after alpha-beta-depleted transplantation in children. V shed 2 bases and J 9 bases; nucleotides not matched to a gene: 14. Germline lookup yields CDR1 SGHTA and CDR2 FQGNSA. The CDR3 extends over 17 amino acids. Unique molecular identifiers were used in preparing the TCRbeta library. TCRdb re-derived calls from the PCR reads in MiXCR, one entry per CDR3 protein. The sample consists of 400,000 to 450,000 distinct CDR3 sequences, around two fifths of them appearing once. This clonotype was detected a few times. Its antigen is still unknown. Regarding the study as a whole: After transplant, at about two months, alpha-beta T cells were reportedly derived from several hundred expanded graft clones. At one year after transplant, newly produced T cells mostly accounted for T-cell counts and diversity.

This sample comprised PBMCs, obtained before TCRalphabeta/CD19-depleted stem cell transplant. This chain joins TRBV7-2 and TRBJ2-1; 9 bases align to TRBD2. The TCR was taken from a girl aged 2-9 years with aplastic anemia, due to receive a stem cell transplant. Written as DNA, the CDR3 is TGTGCCAGCAGCTTATTAAAGGGTAGCGGGAGAAGGTCTGAGCAGTTCTTC. Residues: CASSLLKGSGRRSEQFF.